These T cell receptor beta chains were read from a single sample in a study of blood T cell repertoires in COVID-19. Generated by immunoSEQ multiplex PCR, the TCRdb table keeps only in-frame clones and is missing some. The data contain roughly 12,000 clones, 85% to 90% of them seen just once; the ten biggest clones take up around 21%. Sequenced sample: peripheral blood. The origin of the receptors is a woman aged 55-75 years with active COVID-19. Both conserved end residues are part of each CDR3. Clone sizes are given selectively: once, few, many, or a class where the clone is expanded.

V gene,clone size,CDR3 protein
TRBV27,NA,CASSLSGDYNEQFF
TRBV2,NA,CASSSQGMRGNGGYTF
TRBV14,NA,CASSPLGLGETQYF
TRBV11-3,NA,CASSLYGDSYNEQFF
TRBV14,NA,CASSQRRLQGGVMNTEAFF
TRBV5-1,NA,CASKEGGILGETQYF
TRBV5-4,once,CASRRTGTGDWNYGYTF
TRBV4-2,NA,CASSQDKQGGRYTEAFF
TRBV23-1,NA,CASSQSKQGAGDYGYTF
TRBV29-1,NA,CSVQEGSAATNEKLFF
TRBV19,NA,CASSIGRTSGTLSYNEQFF
TRBV4-2,NA,CASSQDFQRYEQYF
TRBV11-2,NA,CASSPIGLAGISYEQYF
TRBV5-1,NA,CASSGGQGPANEQFF
TRBV7-2,NA,CASSFQNTEAFF
TRBV6-6,NA,CASSPDRGGSPLHF
TRBV29-1,NA,CSVEGRGTGSIATDTQYF
TRBV30,NA,CAWSVRAGSTDTQYF
TRBV19,NA,CASSIAASEAYNEQFF
TRBV19,NA,CASSIGGRNTGELFF
TRBV12-3/TRBV12-4,NA,CASSSSDRGELFF
TRBV4-2,NA,CASSQGTQGESEQYF
TRBV12-3/TRBV12-4,NA,CASSYTGDSPLHF
TRBV3-1/TRBV3-2,NA,CASRTGMNTEAFF
TRBV5-8,NA,CASSTDRVVLTFGYTF
TRBV14,NA,CASSQSAGGIDTQYF
TRBV2,NA,CASSVDRAYGYTF
TRBV27,few,CASSNGLAAYEQYF
TRBV19,few,CASSTTGVHAKLFF
TRBV11-2,NA,CASSLMVGLASDTLKTQYF
TRBV28,NA,CASSLSLGTPNTEAFF
TRBV24-1,NA,CATIAGIYSNQPQHF
TRBV5-1,NA,CASSIPTATSTDTQYF
TRBV14,once,CASSPLGQGGYTF
TRBV6-4,once,CASSDQEGTEAFF
TRBV30,NA,CALTRGDDEQYF
TRBV27,few,CASRISGGATYTQYF
TRBV27,NA,CASSLAGGNTIYF
TRBV6-1,NA,CASSEGGQRQTQYF
TRBV28,NA,CASSQGLGTTDTQYF
TRBV3-1/TRBV3-2,NA,CASSPPGLYNEQFF
TRBV12-3/TRBV12-4,NA,CASTRGNYGYTF
TRBV28,NA,CASTSDRGRGAFF
TRBV3-1/TRBV3-2,NA,CASSQYAGLSGNTIYF
TRBV7-9,NA,CASAGERGATSYNEQFF
TRBV4-1,few,CASSQEYGTSGRGSGEQFF
TRBV7-9,NA,CASSPDRVIYEQYF
TRBV14,NA,CASSQGGWETQYF
TRBV3-1/TRBV3-2,NA,CASSHNSGLTDTQYF
TRBV29-1,once,CSVTSWGTDSTDTQYF
TRBV10-2,NA,CASSSQGLHGYTF
TRBV5-4,once,CASSGTSGGGETQYF
TRBV27,NA,CASKRTGGYNEQFF